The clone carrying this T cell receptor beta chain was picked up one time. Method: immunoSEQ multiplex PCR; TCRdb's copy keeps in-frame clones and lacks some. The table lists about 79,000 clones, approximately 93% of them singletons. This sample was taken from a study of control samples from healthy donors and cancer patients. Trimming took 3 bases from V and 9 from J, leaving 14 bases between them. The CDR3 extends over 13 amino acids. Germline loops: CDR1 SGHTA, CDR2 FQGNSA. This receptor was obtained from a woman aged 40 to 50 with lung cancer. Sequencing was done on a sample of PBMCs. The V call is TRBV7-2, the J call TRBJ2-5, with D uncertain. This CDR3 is CASSFRSTAAQYF. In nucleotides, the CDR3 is TGTGCCAGCAGCTTCAGGAGTACGGCGGCCCAGTACTTC. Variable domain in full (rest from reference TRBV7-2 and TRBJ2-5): GAGVSQSPSNKVTEKGKDVELRCDPISGHTALYWYRQSLGQGLEFLIYFQGNSAPDKSGLPSDRFSAERTGGSVSTLTIQRTQQEDSAVYLCASSFRSTAAQYFGPGTRLLVL.